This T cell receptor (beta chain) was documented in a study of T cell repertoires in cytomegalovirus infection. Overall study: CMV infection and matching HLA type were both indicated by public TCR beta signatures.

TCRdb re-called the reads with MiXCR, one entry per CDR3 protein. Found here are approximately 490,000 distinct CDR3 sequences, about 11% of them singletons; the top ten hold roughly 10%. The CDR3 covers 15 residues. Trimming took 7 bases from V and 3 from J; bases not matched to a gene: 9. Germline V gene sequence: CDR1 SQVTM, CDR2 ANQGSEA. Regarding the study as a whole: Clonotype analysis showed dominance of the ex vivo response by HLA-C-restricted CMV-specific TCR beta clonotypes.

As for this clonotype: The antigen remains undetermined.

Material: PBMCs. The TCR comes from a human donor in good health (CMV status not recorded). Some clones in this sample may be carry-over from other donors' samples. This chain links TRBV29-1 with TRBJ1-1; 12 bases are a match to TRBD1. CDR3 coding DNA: TGCAGCGCCTGGGACAGGGGGCCTGGGGACACTGAAGCTTTCTTT. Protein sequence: CSAWDRGPGDTEAFF.